This T cell receptor beta chain emerged from a study of T cells after yellow fever vaccination. General study findings and limits: Contaminating bulk clonotypes could be abundant in FACS-sorted repertoires. Peaking faster, on day 5 versus 15, the secondary response was nonetheless weaker.

The sample holds a few counts of this clonotype. Its antigen is not identified. Production of TCR cDNA was by 5'RACE template switching, which also added a universal primer site and UMIs. In TCRdb, the 5' RACE reads were re-called with MiXCR into one record per CDR3 protein. The table records 400,000 to 450,000 distinct CDR3 sequences, around 19% of them present only once. This specimen consisted of PBMCs, obtained before the yellow fever booster vaccination. This TCR derives from a man aged 18 to 29 who received the YFV17D yellow fever vaccine.

For the CDR3, the DNA is TGTGCCAGTAGTATGGGGGAGCTCGCGAACACCGGGGAGCTGTTTTTT. It encodes CASSMGELANTGELFF. The rearrangement uses TRBV19 and TRBJ2-2; D might be TRBD1 or TRBD2, each matching 5 bases. This CDR3 is built from 16 residues. Per germline, CDR1 LNHDA and CDR2 SQIVND (reference sequence). Deletions cut 3 bases from V and 0 bases from J, with 11 bases between.